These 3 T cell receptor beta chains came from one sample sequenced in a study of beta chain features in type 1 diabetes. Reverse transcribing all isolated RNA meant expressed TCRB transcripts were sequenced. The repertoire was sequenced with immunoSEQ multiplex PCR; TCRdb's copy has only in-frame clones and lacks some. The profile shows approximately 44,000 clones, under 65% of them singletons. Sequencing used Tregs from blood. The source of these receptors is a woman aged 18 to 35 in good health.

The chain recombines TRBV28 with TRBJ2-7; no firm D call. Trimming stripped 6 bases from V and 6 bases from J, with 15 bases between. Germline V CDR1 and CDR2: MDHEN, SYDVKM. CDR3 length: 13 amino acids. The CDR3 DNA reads TGTGCCAGCAGCAAGTCAGTTACCCCCGAGCAGTACTTC. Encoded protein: CASSKSVTPEQYF.

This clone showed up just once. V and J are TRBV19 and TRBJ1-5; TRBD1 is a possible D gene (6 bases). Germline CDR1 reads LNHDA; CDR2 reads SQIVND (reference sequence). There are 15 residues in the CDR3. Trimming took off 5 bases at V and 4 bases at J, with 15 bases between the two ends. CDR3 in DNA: TGTGCCAGTAGTGCAACAGGGTTGAGGAATCAGCCCCAGCATTTT. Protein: CASSATGLRNQPQHF.

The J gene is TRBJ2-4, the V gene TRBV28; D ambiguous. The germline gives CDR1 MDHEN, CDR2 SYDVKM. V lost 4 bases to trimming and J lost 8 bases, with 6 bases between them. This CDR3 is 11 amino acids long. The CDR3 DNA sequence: TGTGCCAGCAGTTCCGGTGACATTCAGTACTTC. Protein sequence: CASSSGDIQYF. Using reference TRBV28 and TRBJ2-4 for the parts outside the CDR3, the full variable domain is DVKVTQSSRYLVKRTGEKVFLECVQDMDHENMFWYRQDPGLGLRLIYFSYDVKMKEKGDIPEGYSVSREKKERFSLILESASTNQTSMYLCASSSGDIQYFGAGTRLSVL.